Presented here are 27 T cell receptor beta chains from one specimen sequenced in a study of shared clonotypes between healthy human individuals. Profiled with immunoSEQ multiplex PCR; TCRdb holds only in-frame clones, not every one. This table has hundreds of thousands of clones, more than 70% appearing once. The sequencing input was memory CD4+ T cells sorted from blood. Subset in this sample: CD45RA-negative fraction. The receptors were gathered from a woman in her twenties or thirties in good health.

V gene TRBV28 combines with J gene TRBJ2-5; D is undetermined. The CDR3 length is 10 residues. Germline V gives CDR1 MDHEN, CDR2 SYDVKM. Trimming took off 3 bases at V and 5 bases at J, with 1 base between the two ends. The CDR3 loop reads CASSFETQYF. In DNA, the CDR3 is TGTGCCAGCAGTTTCGAGACCCAGTACTTC.

This chain links TRBV11-2 with TRBJ2-6; no clear D. This CDR3 contains 13 residues. Between the trimmed V and J ends, which lost 6 bases and 0 bases, there was a span of 3 bases. Per germline, CDR1 SGHAT and CDR2 FQNNGV. The CDR3 DNA reads TGTGCCAGCAGAATCTCTGGGGCCAACGTCCTGACTTTC. It specifies CASRISGANVLTF.

This rearrangement joins TRBV2 to TRBJ2-3, with no clear D. Germline loops: CDR1 SNHLY, CDR2 FYNNEI. CDR3 length: 15 residues. The ends were cut back, 7 bases at V and 0 bases at J, with 14 bases in the middle. CDR3 residues: CASKFRQSSTDTQYF. DNA for the CDR3: TGTGCCAGCAAGTTTCGACAATCTAGCACAGATACGCAGTATTTT.

The chain combines TRBV6-1 with TRBJ1-5; no clear D gene. There are 14 residues in the CDR3. V lost 6 bases and J lost 7, with 16 bases in between. From germline, CDR1 is MNHNS and CDR2 SASEGT. CDR3: CASSVLTVGQPQHF. CDR3 nucleotide sequence: TGTGCCAGCAGCGTACTGACGGTCGGGCAGCCCCAGCATTTT.

CDR3 nucleotides: TGCGCCAGCAGCGATAACAGAAATGAGCAGTTCTTC. Its translation is CASSDNRNEQFF. The chain uses TRBV10-1 and TRBJ2-1; D gene unclear. This CDR3 spans 12 amino acids. Germline V CDR1 and CDR2: WNHNN, SYGVQD (reference sequence). V dropped 6 bases and J dropped 7 bases, with 10 bases sitting between them.

The rearrangement links TRBV11-2 to TRBJ1-4, with D unresolved. This CDR3 spans 17 amino acids. Trimming took off 3 bases at V and 3 bases at J, with 17 bases between the two ends. Germline loops: CDR1 SGHAT, CDR2 FQNNGV. CDR3 sequence reads: CASSLGLGVGANEKLFF. The CDR3 DNA sequence: TGTGCCAGCAGCTTGGGCTTGGGAGTGGGTGCTAATGAAAAACTGTTTTTT. Drawing the rest from reference TRBV11-2 and TRBJ1-4, the complete variable domain is EAGVAQSPRYKIIEKRQSVAFWCNPISGHATLYWYQQILGQGPKLLIQFQNNGVVDDSQLPKDRFSAERLKGVDSTLKIQPAKLEDSAVYLCASSLGLGVGANEKLFFGSGTQLSVL.

The chain employs TRBV9 and TRBJ2-5, with a possible D match to TRBD2 (6 bases). Germline loops: CDR1 SGDLS, CDR2 YYNGEE. Trimming took 4 bases from V and 4 from J, leaving 17 bases between them. The CDR3 sequence is 15 residues long. The CDR3 protein is CASSPGAGTSETQYF. The CDR3 DNA reads as TGTGCCAGCAGCCCGGGAGCCGGGACGTCAGAGACCCAGTACTTC.

As to this clone: One end of the junction varies from germline; a read error may be responsible. V is TRBV7-7 and J is TRBJ2-2; D could derive from TRBD1 or TRBD2 (5 bases each). CDR1 is SSHAT and CDR2 is FNYEAQ in the germline V gene (reference sequence). CDR3 size: 13 residues. In nucleotides, the CDR3 is TGTGCCAGCAGCCCACAGGAACACGGGAAGCTGTTTTTT. Translated: CASSPQEHGKLFF.

This clone was seen at least ten times. Additional DNA sequences in this sample encode the identical CDR3. The rearrangement joins TRBV19 to TRBJ1-5, with D hard to call. Germline V gene lookup returns CDR1 LNHDA and CDR2 SQIVND (reference sequence). The length of the CDR3 is 13 residues. Trimming pared 7 bases from V and 2 bases from J, leaving 9 bases between. The CDR3 spells CASTVLGNQPQHF. The DNA for the CDR3 is TGTGCCAGTACAGTTTTGGGCAATCAGCCCCAGCATTTT.

This clone has only a few counts. CDR3 sequence reads: CASSGGLAGNTIYF. The CDR3 DNA sequence: TGTGCCAGCTCTGGGGGACTGGCTGGAAACACCATATATTTT. The J gene is TRBJ1-3, the V gene TRBV2, with a possible D match to TRBD1 (5 bases). Deletions cut 8 bases from V and 2 bases from J, with 13 bases between. The CDR3 runs to 14 residues. Per germline, CDR1 SNHLY and CDR2 FYNNEI.

The chain links TRBV19 to TRBJ1-1; the match to TRBD1 covers 8 bases. Per germline, CDR1 LNHDA and CDR2 SQIVND (reference sequence). This CDR3 is built from 15 residues. J gave up 4 bases and V 3 bases, and 7 bases lay outside the gene matches. The CDR3 is CASSIYQGALTEAFF. The CDR3 DNA sequence: TGTGCCAGTAGTATTTATCAGGGGGCGCTCACTGAAGCTTTCTTT.

The chain has TRBV28 and TRBJ1-2; 9 bases agree with TRBD1. With 6 bases clipped from V and 9 bases from J, the junction kept 8 bases outside the gene matches. Germline-derived CDR1 and CDR2 are MDHEN and SYDVKM. The CDR3 covers 13 residues. The CDR3 here is CASREGQGLSYTF. In nucleotides, the CDR3 is TGTGCCAGCAGGGAAGGACAGGGGCTTAGCTACACCTTC.

The genes are TRBV27 and TRBJ2-1; 7 bases are shared with TRBD2. CDR3 size: 15 residues. Germline V lookup: CDR1 MNHEY, CDR2 SMNVEV (reference sequence). V lost 5 bases to trimming and J lost 4 bases; unmatched junction nucleotides: 8. In nucleotides, the CDR3 is TGTGCCAGCAGTAAGGGTTCTAGCGGTTACAATGAGCAGTTCTTC. This codes for CASSKGSSGYNEQFF.

This chain uses TRBV6-5 with TRBJ2-7, with TRBD1 as a possible D gene (6 bases). V lost 9 bases to trimming and J lost 4 bases, with 22 bases between them. CDR1 and CDR2 from the germline V gene are MNHEY and SVGAGI. The length of the CDR3 is 15 residues. This CDR3 reads CASQGRVGGWYEQYF. The CDR3 nucleotides are TGTGCCAGTCAGGGGAGAGTCGGAGGCTGGTACGAGCAGTACTTC.

This rearrangement joins TRBV27 to TRBJ2-3, with TRBD2 matching over 8 bases. CDR1 is MNHEY and CDR2 is SMNVEV in the germline V gene (reference sequence). The CDR3 has 16 residues. V trimming: 5 bases; J trimming: 0 bases; junction bases outside the gene matches: 7. The CDR3 loop reads CASSQSGGTSTDTQYF. For the CDR3, the DNA is TGTGCCAGCAGTCAAAGCGGGGGTACTAGCACAGATACGCAGTATTTT.

This chain connects TRBV6-1 to TRBJ1-6; D perhaps matches TRBD1 (5 bases). The germline gives CDR1 MNHNS, CDR2 SASEGT. The CDR3 covers 13 residues. Trimming shortened V by 8 bases and J by 10 bases, and 15 bases separated the two germline ends. The CDR3 nucleotides read TGTGCCAGCGGAGGGGAGGGAGGATCACCCCTCCACTTT. Translating it yields CASGGEGGSPLHF.

This clone has only a few counts. The genes are TRBV20-1 and TRBJ1-2; D not certain. CDR3 length: 10 residues. Germline values: CDR1 DFQATT, CDR2 SNEGSKA (reference sequence). In nucleotides, the CDR3 is TGCAGCCCGGGGAACTATGGCTACACCTTC. Protein: CSPGNYGYTF.

The gene calls are TRBV5-1 and TRBJ1-1, with 7 nucleotides matching TRBD1. CDR1 SGHRS and CDR2 YFSETQ come from the germline V gene. The CDR3 consists of 18 residues. V lost 4 bases and J lost 3; bases outside the gene matches: 18. The CDR3 loop is CASSMNPGTVNSYTEAFF. The CDR3 nucleotides are TGCGCCAGCAGCATGAACCCCGGGACAGTCAATTCGTACACTGAAGCTTTCTTT.

This clone was picked up a small number of times. The chain couples TRBV19 to TRBJ1-5, with D unresolved. CDR1 and CDR2 from the germline V gene are LNHDA and SQIVND (reference sequence). The ends were cut back, 1 base at V and 5 bases at J, with 15 bases in the middle. The CDR3 runs 16 residues. CDR3 bases: TGTGCCAGTAGTATAGGGACCTCAGGAAGCGATCAGCCCCAGCATTTT. Translated, it gives CASSIGTSGSDQPQHF. The full variable domain, rest sourced from reference TRBV19 and TRBJ1-5, is DGGITQSPKYLFRKEGQNVTLSCEQNLNHDAMYWYRQDPGQGLRLIYYSQIVNDFQKGDIAEGYSVSREKKESFPLTVTSAQKNPTAFYLCASSIGTSGSDQPQHFGDGTRLSIL.

The rearrangement links TRBV6-1 to TRBJ1-2, with a possible D match to TRBD1 (6 bases). The V and J ends lost 6 bases and 3 bases respectively, with 17 bases between them. Per the germline V gene, CDR1 is MNHNS and CDR2 is SASEGT. This CDR3 comprises 15 residues. The CDR3 sequence is CASSQPGTQYYGYTF. The CDR3 region has the DNA TGTGCCAGCAGCCAACCCGGGACACAGTACTATGGCTACACCTTC.

The chain has TRBV7-8 and TRBJ2-1, with D perhaps TRBD2 (5 bases). Germline CDR1 and CDR2: SGHVS and FQNEAQ. The CDR3 length is 19 residues. V dropped 2 bases and J dropped 3 bases, with 23 bases sitting between them. This CDR3 is CASSLRPLADPTFYNEQFF. In DNA, the CDR3 is TGTGCCAGCAGCTTACGTCCCCTAGCAGATCCTACCTTCTACAATGAGCAGTTCTTC.

The rearrangement links TRBV2 to TRBJ2-7; unclear D gene. Trimming took 0 bases from V and 11 from J, leaving 8 bases between them. This CDR3 is built from 11 residues. CDR1 and CDR2 (germline): SNHLY, FYNNEI. The CDR3 bases are TGTGCCAGCAGTGAAGCACGCGGAGAGTACTTC. Protein sequence: CASSEARGEYF.

The chain uses TRBV11-3 and TRBJ2-3; tentatively, D is TRBD2 (5 bases). Deletions cut 5 bases from V and 7 bases from J, with 13 bases between. Germline CDR1 SGHNT, CDR2 YENEEA. The length of the CDR3 is 13 residues. The chain's CDR3 is CASSSPGSNTQYF. DNA of the CDR3: TGTGCCAGCAGCAGCCCGGGGTCAAATACGCAGTATTTT.

This chain joins TRBV27 and TRBJ1-1, with D uncertain. V was trimmed by 5 bases and J by 0 bases, leaving 13 bases between them. There are 15 residues in the CDR3. Germline-derived CDR1 and CDR2 are MNHEY and SMNVEV (reference sequence). The CDR3 sequence is CASSVGGRMNTEAFF. CDR3 bases: TGTGCCAGCAGTGTGGGTGGAAGGATGAACACTGAAGCTTTCTTT.

The genes are TRBV28 and TRBJ1-6; no clear D. CDR3 length equals 15 residues. CDR1 is MDHEN and CDR2 is SYDVKM in the germline V gene. V gave up 2 bases and J gave up 13 bases, with 18 bases separating them. This CDR3 is CASSLPITLGLPLHF. CDR3 nucleotide sequence: TGTGCCAGCAGTTTACCTATTACTCTAGGGTTGCCCCTCCACTTT. Drawing the rest from reference TRBV28 and TRBJ1-6, the complete variable domain is DVKVTQSSRYLVKRTGEKVFLECVQDMDHENMFWYRQDPGLGLRLIYFSYDVKMKEKGDIPEGYSVSREKKERFSLILESASTNQTSMYLCASSLPITLGLPLHFGNGTRLTVT.

The chain recombines TRBV27 with TRBJ2-3; a possible D gene is TRBD1 (6 bases). Germline V lookup: CDR1 MNHEY, CDR2 SMNVEV (reference sequence). CDR3 length equals 14 residues. The V and J ends lost 6 bases and 6 bases respectively, with 16 bases between them. CDR3 in DNA: TGTGCCAGCAGGACCAGGGGTTTTAACGATACGCAGTATTTT. It yields the protein CASRTRGFNDTQYF.

A word on this clone: Other DNA sequences in the same sample also yield this CDR3. This chain uses TRBV5-1 with TRBJ2-6; D perhaps matches TRBD1 (6 bases). CDR3 size: 14 residues. Trimming cost V 5 bases and J 4 bases, with 10 bases left between them. CDR1 and CDR2 (germline): SGHRS, YFSETQ. CDR3 amino acids: CASSTGSGANVLTF. The DNA of the CDR3 is TGCGCCAGCAGTACAGGGTCAGGGGCCAACGTCCTGACTTTC.